Listed below are T cell receptor beta chains from one sample, sequenced in a study of cytomegalovirus exposure and HLA in healthy donors. The protocol was immunoSEQ multiplex PCR, while the TCRdb copy is restricted to in-frame clones and leaves out a portion. The sample holds roughly 140,000 clones, roughly 63% seen once. Sequenced material: PBMCs. These receptors were taken from a woman aged 55-69 years in good health and CMV-seropositive. CDR3s include the opening cysteine and the closing phenylalanine or tryptophan. A D gene is named only where the DNA matches it firmly. Clone size is shown for a subset of rows, as once, few, many or a class of expanded clone.

.	TRBV14	once	TRBJ2-7	CASSQRGLSYEQYF	TGTGCCAGCAGCCAAAGGGGACTTTCCTACGAGCAGTACTTC
.	TRBV29-1	.	TRBJ2-7	CSARDIEQYF	TGCAGCGCCAGGGACATCGAGCAGTACTTC
TRBD2	TRBV11-2	.	TRBJ2-1	CASSPRGVAINNEQFF	TGTGCCAGCAGCCCCCGGGGGGTAGCGATCAACAATGAGCAGTTCTTC
.	TRBV5-4	few	TRBJ1-1	CASSLRNADTEAFF	TGTGCCAGCAGCTTGAGGAACGCGGACACTGAAGCTTTCTTT
TRBD2	TRBV7-8	.	TRBJ2-1	CASSRKRDPTTDEQFF	TGTGCCAGCAGCAGAAAGCGGGATCCTACTACAGATGAGCAGTTCTTC
TRBD1	TRBV7-6	few	TRBJ1-3	CASSPRGQGAGNTIYF	TGTGCCAGCAGCCCCCGGGGACAGGGAGCAGGAAACACCATATATTTT
TRBD1	TRBV29-1	.	TRBJ1-2	CSVLRGDYGYTF	TGCAGCGTTCTCAGGGGGGACTATGGCTACACCTTC
TRBD1	TRBV5-4	.	TRBJ1-2	CASSLTGVDYGYTF	TGTGCCAGCAGCTTGACAGGGGTCGACTATGGCTACACCTTC
TRBD2	TRBV5-6	.	TRBJ2-5	CASSLVAGGRETQYF	TGTGCCAGCAGCTTGGTAGCGGGAGGTCGGGAGACCCAGTACTTC
.	TRBV10-3	.	TRBJ2-5	CAIQGGGETQYF	TGTGCCATCCAAGGAGGGGGCGAGACCCAGTACTTC
TRBD1	TRBV28	.	TRBJ1-2	CASRGQTFYGYTF	TGTGCCAGCAGGGGACAGACCTTCTATGGCTACACCTTC
.	TRBV28	few	TRBJ1-2	CASSLAGQGYTF	TGTGCCAGCAGTTTGGCAGGGCAGGGCTACACCTTC
.	TRBV28	.	TRBJ2-6	CASSLSGVGANVLTF	TGTGCCAGCAGTTTATCAGGGGTCGGGGCCAACGTCCTGACTTTC
TRBD2	TRBV15	few	TRBJ2-7	CATSRALAGSEQYF	TGTGCCACCAGCAGAGCCCTAGCGGGATCCGAGCAGTACTTC
TRBD1	TRBV5-1	.	TRBJ2-7	CASSFGTGAYEQYF	TGCGCCAGCAGCTTCGGGACAGGGGCATACGAGCAGTACTTC
.	TRBV19	.	TRBJ2-1	CASSIIRGNEQFF	TGTGCCAGTAGTATTATAAGGGGCAATGAGCAGTTCTTC
TRBD1	TRBV7-9	.	TRBJ2-7	CASSTDRGLRSEQYF	TGTGCCAGCAGCACGGACAGGGGGCTGCGTAGCGAGCAGTACTTC
.	TRBV28	.	TRBJ2-7	CASSARAPSYYEQYF	TGTGCCAGCAGCGCGAGGGCCCCCTCCTACTACGAGCAGTACTTC
TRBD2	TRBV30	.	TRBJ2-3	CAWTSGSADTQYF	TGTGCCTGGACTAGCGGGAGCGCAGATACGCAGTATTTT
.	TRBV29-1	.	TRBJ1-1	CSARDTEAFF	TGCAGCGCCCGGGACACTGAAGCTTTCTTT
.	TRBV18	.	TRBJ2-2	CASSLSTGRTGELFF	TGTGCCAGCTCACTGTCGACAGGTAGAACCGGGGAGCTGTTTTTT
TRBD2	TRBV9	.	TRBJ2-3	CASSLGLAGFTDTQYF	TGTGCCAGCAGCTTAGGACTAGCGGGTTTCACAGATACGCAGTATTTT
TRBD2	TRBV7-9	few	TRBJ2-5	CASSLPQGLAGEETQYF	TGTGCCAGCAGCTTACCCCAGGGACTAGCGGGAGAAGAGACCCAGTACTTC
TRBD1	TRBV4-3	.	TRBJ2-2	CASSQEGRGRRRGAVF	TGCGCCAGCAGCCAAGAGGGCAGGGGGCGCCGCCGGGGAGCTGTTTTT
TRBD2	TRBV7-2	few	TRBJ2-7	CASSLGGAGAYEQYF	TGTGCCAGCAGCCTCGGAGGGGCGGGGGCCTACGAGCAGTACTTC
.	TRBV9	once	TRBJ2-7	CASSAPPAYEQYF	TGTGCCAGCAGCGCCCCCCCGGCCTACGAGCAGTACTTC
TRBD1	TRBV6-6	few	TRBJ2-5	CASSLGQSLQETQYF	TGTGCCAGCAGTTTGGGACAGTCACTACAAGAGACCCAGTACTTC
.	TRBV7-7	.	TRBJ2-5	CASSLGGRGGQETQYF	TGTGCCAGCAGCTTAGGCGGCAGGGGCGGGCAAGAGACCCAGTACTTC
.	TRBV5-1	few	TRBJ1-2	CASSAVTADYGYTF	TGCGCCAGCAGCGCCGTTACAGCGGACTATGGCTACACCTTC
TRBD1	TRBV4-1	.	TRBJ2-4	CASSQTVGTGGNIQYF	TGCGCCAGCAGCCAAACTGTAGGGACAGGGGGGAACATTCAGTACTTC
.	TRBV7-9	.	TRBJ2-1	CASSLERGRNEQFF	TGTGCCAGCAGCTTAGAACGCGGTAGGAATGAGCAGTTCTTC
.	TRBV14	.	TRBJ1-2	CASSRLEGTHGYTF	TGTGCCAGCAGCCGTTTAGAGGGGACTCATGGCTACACCTTC
TRBD1	TRBV5-4	.	TRBJ2-5	CASSFWTGGAETQYF	TGTGCCAGCAGCTTTTGGACAGGGGGGGCAGAGACCCAGTACTTC
.	TRBV7-2	.	TRBJ1-3	CASSLQVGGTGNTIYF	TGTGCCAGCAGCCTTCAGGTCGGGGGTACTGGAAACACCATATATTTT
.	TRBV6-6	.	TRBJ2-7	CASSSAWGVFYEQYF	TGTGCCAGCAGTTCCGCCTGGGGGGTTTTCTACGAGCAGTACTTC
TRBD2	TRBV6-6	.	TRBJ2-7	CASSLVAGESEQYF	TGTGCCAGCAGTTTGGTCGCGGGAGAGAGCGAGCAGTACTTC
TRBD1	TRBV18	few	TRBJ1-3	CASNRDSGSGNTIYF	TGTGCCAGCAACCGGGACAGTGGATCTGGAAACACCATATATTTT
TRBD1	TRBV11-2	few	TRBJ2-5	CASSLGGSRGRGEETQYF	TGTGCCAGCAGCTTAGGAGGGAGCAGGGGGCGCGGAGAGGAGACCCAGTACTTC
TRBD2	TRBV6-1	once	TRBJ2-1	CASSGGAGVPYNEQFF	TGTGCCAGCAGTGGAGGGGCGGGAGTCCCTTACAATGAGCAGTTCTTC
.	TRBV7-9	.	TRBJ1-1	CASKIAGQAPTEAFF	TGTGCCAGCAAGATTGCGGGGCAGGCGCCCACTGAAGCTTTCTTT
.	TRBV21-1	few	TRBJ1-1	CASSKDPVGEAFF	TGTGCCAGCAGCAAAGACCCAGTCGGGGAAGCTTTCTTT
TRBD2	TRBV7-2	.	TRBJ2-3	CASSLNPAGVADTQYF	TGTGCCAGCAGCTTAAACCCAGCGGGAGTGGCAGATACGCAGTATTTT
.	TRBV10-3	.	TRBJ2-2	CAISESRAGVGAGELFF	TGTGCCATCAGTGAGTCAAGGGCGGGCGTTGGAGCCGGGGAGCTGTTTTTT
TRBD1	TRBV6-5	.	TRBJ1-6	CASSYSSTGGVSPLHF	TGTGCCAGCAGTTACTCTTCTACAGGGGGTGTTTCACCCCTCCACTTT
TRBD1	TRBV2	.	TRBJ2-7	CASSEGQGFYEQYF	TGTGCCAGCAGTGAGGGACAGGGATTCTACGAGCAGTACTTC
TRBD1	TRBV13	.	TRBJ2-3	CASTQGGTGTDTQYF	TGTGCCAGCACTCAGGGAGGGACAGGGACAGATACGCAGTATTTT
.	TRBV4-1	once	TRBJ1-3	CASSQDPRSSGNTIYF	TGCGCCAGCAGCCAAGACCCCAGAAGCTCTGGAAACACCATATATTTT
TRBD1	TRBV6-6	few	TRBJ2-5	CASSYPGQLEETQYF	TGTGCCAGCAGTTACCCGGGACAGCTTGAAGAGACCCAGTACTTC
.	TRBV7-3	once	TRBJ2-3	CASSQGDTQYF	TGTGCCAGCAGCCAGGGCGATACGCAGTATTTT